One and the same sample provided the 12 T cell receptor beta chains below, sequenced in a study of cytomegalovirus exposure and HLA in healthy donors. Researchers ran the PCR with 60 Vbeta and 13 Jbeta primers. Sequencing used immunoSEQ multiplex PCR; TCRdb keeps in-frame clones, though not all of them. The data show around 160,000 clones, roughly 85% seen once. Sequenced: PBMCs. The receptors were gathered from a man aged 45-60 years in good health and CMV-seropositive.

The V gene is TRBV21-1, the J gene TRBJ2-7; the D call in the table, TRBD2, was not verified against the DNA. TRBV21-1 is classified as a pseudogene. The CDR3 covers 15 residues. The DNA for the CDR3 is TGTGCCAGCAGCGGCCTATGCGGTGTGAGCTACGAGCAGTACGTC. Protein product: CASSGLCGVSYEQYV.

This clone has just a few counts. The J gene is TRBJ1-1, the V gene TRBV18; no clear D. This CDR3 has 13 residues. Germline-derived CDR1 and CDR2 are KGHSH and LQKENI. Trimming shortened V by 6 bases and J by 4 bases, and 12 bases separated the two germline ends. The CDR3 region has the DNA TGTGCCAGCTCCGGGTCCCTGAGCACTGAAGCTTTCTTT. This encodes CASSGSLSTEAFF.

The genes are TRBV10-3 and TRBJ2-3; 9 positions match TRBD1. Germline loops: CDR1 ENHRY, CDR2 SYGVKD. J gave up 4 bases and V 6 bases, and 5 bases lay outside the gene matches. CDR3 length: 14 amino acids. In DNA, the CDR3 is TGTGCCATCAGGGGACAGGGAGGCGCAGATACGCAGTATTTT. Its protein is CAIRGQGGADTQYF.

The rearrangement uses TRBV7-2 and TRBJ1-2, with a weak D call TRBD1 (6 bases). Trimming shortened V by 2 bases and J by 1 base, and 14 bases separated the two germline ends. The CDR3 contains 16 residues. Germline V CDR1 and CDR2: SGHTA, FQGNSA. The CDR3 here is CASSLRATGGNYGYTF. CDR3 sequence (DNA): TGTGCCAGCAGCTTAAGGGCGACAGGTGGTAACTATGGCTACACCTTC.

The genes are TRBV30 and TRBJ2-7, with 11 bases identical to TRBD1. This CDR3 contains 15 residues. Trimming cost V 1 base and J 6 bases; bases outside gene matches: 8. Germline CDR1 GTSNPN, CDR2 SVGIG (reference sequence). This CDR3 reads CAWSGGTGGIGEQYF. The DNA for the CDR3 is TGTGCCTGGAGTGGAGGGACAGGGGGAATCGGCGAGCAGTACTTC.

This clone was seen a few times. The chain carries TRBV7-3 and TRBJ2-3; TRBD2 is a possible D gene (6 bases). In germline, CDR1 is SGHTA, CDR2 FQGTGA. Trimming cost V 4 bases and J 2 bases, with 10 bases left between them. This CDR3 is 14 amino acids long. CDR3 DNA: TGTGCCAGCAGCTCTGGACTAAACACAGATACGCAGTATTTT. Amino acid sequence: CASSSGLNTDTQYF.

This chain uses TRBV28 with TRBJ1-5; D gene ambiguous. Trimming removed 3 bases at V and 4 bases at J, with 4 bases between. The CDR3 runs to 12 residues. The germline V gene encodes CDR1 MDHEN and CDR2 SYDVKM. CDR3 bases: TGTGCCAGCAGTTTCATGAATCAGCCCCAGCATTTT. As protein: CASSFMNQPQHF. The variable domain in full, completed from reference TRBV28 and TRBJ1-5, reads DVKVTQSSRYLVKRTGEKVFLECVQDMDHENMFWYRQDPGLGLRLIYFSYDVKMKEKGDIPEGYSVSREKKERFSLILESASTNQTSMYLCASSFMNQPQHFGDGTRLSIL.

V gene TRBV6-5 combines with J gene TRBJ2-3, with TRBD2 identical over 10 bases. The CDR3 consists of 15 residues. With 0 bases clipped from V and 3 bases from J, the junction kept 0 bases outside the gene matches. Per the germline V gene, CDR1 is MNHEY and CDR2 is SVGAGI. The CDR3 loop is CASSYSSGGTDTQYF. The DNA of the CDR3 is TGTGCCAGCAGTTACTCTAGCGGGGGGACAGATACGCAGTATTTT.

This clone showed up just a few times. The chain employs TRBV5-4 and TRBJ2-7, with TRBD1 identical over 9 bases. The CDR3 covers 15 residues. With 3 bases clipped from V and 3 bases from J, the junction kept 7 bases outside the gene matches. The germline gives CDR1 SGHNT, CDR2 YYREEE (reference sequence). The CDR3 sequence is CASSWGQGGVYEQYF. In nucleotides, the CDR3 is TGTGCCAGCAGCTGGGGACAGGGCGGGGTCTACGAGCAGTACTTC.

The chain joins TRBV2 to TRBJ1-2; D not resolved. CDR3 size: 15 residues. V dropped 3 bases and J dropped 8 bases, with 19 bases sitting between them. The germline V gene has CDR1 SNHLY and CDR2 FYNNEI. CDR3 bases: TGTGCCAGCAGTGAGATTCCCGACCCCGGGGAAGGCTACACCTTC. It encodes CASSEIPDPGEGYTF.

The chain employs TRBV5-1 and TRBJ1-1, with D possibly TRBD1 on 6 matching bases. Per germline, CDR1 SGHRS and CDR2 YFSETQ. Trimming took off 0 bases at V and 0 bases at J, with 12 bases between the two ends. The CDR3 is 16 residues long. The CDR3 DNA follows: TGCGCCAGCAGCTTGGTGGCAGGGGCTGTGAACACTGAAGCTTTCTTT. It specifies CASSLVAGAVNTEAFF.

A single count supports this clone. The V and J genes are TRBV7-8 and TRBJ1-1; D remains unclear. Trimming took 2 bases from V and 3 from J, leaving 7 bases between them. CDR3 size: 13 residues. Germline V gene sequence: CDR1 SGHVS, CDR2 FQNEAQ. CDR3 in amino acids: CASSLSLDTEAFF. The CDR3 DNA follows: TGTGCCAGCAGCTTATCCCTAGACACTGAAGCTTTCTTT.